A selection of T cell receptor beta chains follows, all from one sample in a study of identical twins. Each CDR3 protein gets one entry after TCRdb re-called the 5' RACE reads with MiXCR. The table records about 520,000 distinct CDR3 sequences, approximately 22% of them present only once. This same sample was also part of a study on T cells expressing NK-cell markers.

Sequenced input: CD4+ T cells sorted from blood. The receptors come from a woman between 18 and 29 years old in good health. Both conserved end residues are part of each CDR3. D genes are given only for firm matches. Rows give clone size only sometimes, using once, few, many, or a class for an expanded clone.

TGTGCCAGCAGTGAGGGCGGACACTCTGGAAACACCATATATTTT,CASSEGGHSGNTIYF,TRBJ1-3,-,-,TRBV6-1
TGCAGTGCTGCCTCCTGGGACATTCAGTACTTC,CSAASWDIQYF,TRBJ2-4,few,-,TRBV20-1
TGTGCCAGCAGACCATCGGGACAACAGCCCCAGCATTTT,CASRPSGQQPQHF,TRBJ1-5,-,-,TRBV12-3/TRBV12-4
TGTGCCATCAGGGGACAAAGCATGAACACTGAAGCTTTCTTT,CAIRGQSMNTEAFF,TRBJ1-1,many,-,TRBV10-3
TGTGCCATCAGTGAAACAGGGATTCGTGAAGCTTTCTTT,CAISETGIREAFF,TRBJ1-1,-,-,TRBV10-3
TGTGCCAGCGTCCCGTGGGGGGGAAACACTGAAGCTTTCTTT,CASVPWGGNTEAFF,TRBJ1-1,-,-,TRBV6-1
TGTGCCAGCAGCTCAGCCCGCCGGGACAGGGGCACAGATACGCAGTATTTT,CASSSARRDRGTDTQYF,TRBJ2-3,-,TRBD1,TRBV7-3
TGTGCCACCCTTCGGACAGCTAACTATGGCTACACCTTC,CATLRTANYGYTF,TRBJ1-2,many,-,TRBV10-3
TGCAGTGCCTGGGACTCGGGGAGGACCGGGGAGCTGTTTTTT,CSAWDSGRTGELFF,TRBJ2-2,-,-,TRBV20-1
TGTGCCAGCAGCTTGCGACTCTCTGGGGCCAACGTCCTGACTTTC,CASSLRLSGANVLTF,TRBJ2-6,many,-,TRBV5-8
TGCAGCGTCGAACTAGCGGGATCAGTGGTCTACGAGCAGTACTTC,CSVELAGSVVYEQYF,TRBJ2-7,-,TRBD2,TRBV29-1
TGTGCCAGTAACGGACAGATTAGAGAGCCCCAGCATTTT,CASNGQIREPQHF,TRBJ1-5,-,-,TRBV19
TGTGCCAGCACCCCCCGGGCCAGAAACATTCAGTACTTC,CASTPRARNIQYF,TRBJ2-4,few,-,TRBV12-3/TRBV12-4
TGCGCCAGCAGCTTAAGTTCGGATGCTGAAGCTTTCTTT,CASSLSSDAEAFF,TRBJ1-1,-,-,TRBV5-1
TGCGCCAGCAGCCACCTCTCGGAGGAAAAACTGTTTTTT,CASSHLSEEKLFF,TRBJ1-4,few,-,TRBV4-3
TGTGCCAGCAGCCTAGGGCCAACTCTCAACTATGGCTACACCTTC,CASSLGPTLNYGYTF,TRBJ1-2,-,-,TRBV3-1
TGCGCCAGCAGCTCCTCCCCGGGCACTGAAGCTTTCTTT,CASSSSPGTEAFF,TRBJ1-1,many,-,TRBV5-1
TGCAGTGCAGGGACAGCAGATACGCAGTATTTT,CSAGTADTQYF,TRBJ2-3,-,TRBD1,TRBV20-1
TGTGCCAGCAGTGTCTCGCCGGGACTAGCGGGGGGGCCCAATGAGCAGTTCTTC,CASSVSPGLAGGPNEQFF,TRBJ2-1,-,TRBD2,TRBV27
TGCAGTGCTAGAGATCCCCGGAGCTCCTACGAGCAGTACTTC,CSARDPRSSYEQYF,TRBJ2-7,few,-,TRBV20-1
TGTGCCAGCAGCTCCCCCGCGTCTCGGGCTTTCTTT,CASSSPASRAFF,TRBJ1-1,-,-,TRBV7-9
TGCAGTGCTAGTTGGCGGGGGGGCTACAATGAGCAGTTCTTC,CSASWRGGYNEQFF,TRBJ2-1,few,TRBD2,TRBV20-1
TGTGCCAGCAGCCACTCGAGGGTAGGATTCCCCTCCTACGAGCAGTACTTC,CASSHSRVGFPSYEQYF,TRBJ2-7,few,-,TRBV6-2/TRBV6-3
TGTGCCAGCAGTGAAAGTTTTTCGGGCGAGCAGTACTTC,CASSESFSGEQYF,TRBJ2-7,once,-,TRBV2
TGCGCCAGCATTTGGGGGAACAACTCCTACAATGAGCAGTTCTTC,CASIWGNNSYNEQFF,TRBJ2-1,-,-,TRBV10-1
TGCAGTGCTTCTCGGGAGGCCGACTACGAGCAGTACTTC,CSASREADYEQYF,TRBJ2-7,few,TRBD2,TRBV20-1